Included here is one T cell receptor beta chain sequence, with context. This receptor's antigen is unknown. No much larger clone is present one base from it, and per-base qualities are unavailable. Genomic DNA was extracted from sorted cells for sequencing of the TCRbeta CDR3 region. The immunoSEQ Assay was used for sequencing of TCRbeta CDR3 regions. Entries here come from immuneACCESS through TCRdb and include only in-frame sequences with V and J called. Some clones fail to appear in such tables; in the studies checked, an unresolved V gene covers under half of the shortfall, and the cause of the remainder is unknown. Counted in this sample were 67,000 or so clones; around 90% of them appeared once. About 1% of the sample belongs to the ten largest clones. Its CDR3 holds 13 amino acids, cysteine through phenylalanine. Only the CDR3 region is kept as DNA, spanning 39 bases read in frame from base 1. Via the germline V gene, CDR1 is SGHTA and CDR2 FQGNSA. Relative to germline, V is 1 base shorter and J is 8 bases shorter, with 11 bases between their ends.

These data belong to a study of OX40 agonist ivuxolimab in advanced cancers. Background on the whole study: Ivuxolimab was an agonistic, fully human IgG2 monoclonal antibody directed against OX40 (CD134), a costimulatory receptor. Intravenous ivuxolimab was administered to patients every 2 weeks at six dose levels: 0.01, 0.1, 0.3, 1.5, 3 and 10 mg/kg. Of the approximately 54 dose-escalation patients, hepatocellular carcinoma was present in 19, melanoma in approximately 15, renal cell carcinoma in 9 and head and neck cancer in 9. The dose-escalation cohort was about 86% male with a mean age of about 60 years, ranging from roughly 20 to 85. Prior anti-PD-1, anti-PD-L1 or anti-CTLA-4 therapy was permitted, and checkpoint inhibitors had been received by roughly two fifths of dose-escalation patients. Three dose-escalation patients achieved partial responses, one with hepatocellular carcinoma and two with cutaneous melanoma. Peripheral TCRbeta sequencing was intended to test whether TCR sequence diversity was altered and clonal T-cell expansion was caused by ivuxolimab. The paper describes the monotherapy dose-escalation part (N of about 47 patients) of the phase I trial of ivuxolimab. What the research found in general, with its limitations: Low levels of normalized T-cell clonal expansion were also seen in some patients who did not respond. At doses of 0.1 to 3.0 mg/kg, clonal expansion of both CD4+ and CD8+ blood T cells was observed from baseline to week 6. In the 0.1-3.0 mg/kg groups, partial responders were among the patients with the lowest normalized peripheral clonal expansion, particularly in CD8+ T cells. The antigen specificity of the peripheral T cells that underwent clonal expansion was not determined. After ivuxolimab, more expanded clones were found on average in CD8+ T cells than in CD4+ T cells.

The trial excluded patients who had a history of autoimmune disease or were on systemic immunosuppression. In every dose cohort, peripheral blood was drawn for TCR sequencing at baseline, cycle 4 day 1, and cycle 7 day 1. Samples were obtained from an open-label, multicenter, first-in-human phase I dose-escalation trial of ivuxolimab. Adults with locally advanced or metastatic melanoma, renal cell carcinoma, hepatocellular carcinoma or head and neck squamous cell carcinoma were enrolled in the trial. Before TCR sequencing, CD4+ and CD8+ T cells were separately sorted from peripheral blood. The material was CD4+ or CD8+ T cells sorted from blood, obtained in a trial of the OX40 agonist ivuxolimab. Here the chain combines TRBV7-2 and TRBJ1-1; the D segment could be TRBD1, given 6 matching bases. The sequence was collected from an adult with an advanced solid tumor such as melanoma, head and neck, liver or kidney cancer. The CDR3 sequence is CASSLGTGGEAFF. In nucleotides, the sequence is TGTGCCAGCAGCTTAGGGACCGGGGGCGAAGCTTTCTTT.